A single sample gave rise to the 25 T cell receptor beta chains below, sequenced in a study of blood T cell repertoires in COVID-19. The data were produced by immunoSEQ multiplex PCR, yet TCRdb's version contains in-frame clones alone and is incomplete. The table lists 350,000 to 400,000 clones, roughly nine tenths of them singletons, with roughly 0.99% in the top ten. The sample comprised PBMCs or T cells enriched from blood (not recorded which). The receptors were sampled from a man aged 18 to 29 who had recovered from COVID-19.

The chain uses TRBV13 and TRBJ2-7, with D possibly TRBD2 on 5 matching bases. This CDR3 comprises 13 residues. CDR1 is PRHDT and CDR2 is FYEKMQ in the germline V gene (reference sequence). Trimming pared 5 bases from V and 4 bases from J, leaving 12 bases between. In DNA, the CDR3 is TGTGCCAGCAGCCCTGAGGGCCGTTACGAGCAGTACTTC. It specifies CASSPEGRYEQYF.

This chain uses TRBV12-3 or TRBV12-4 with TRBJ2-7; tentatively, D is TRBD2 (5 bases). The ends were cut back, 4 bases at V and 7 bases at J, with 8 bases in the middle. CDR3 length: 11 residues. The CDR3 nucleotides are TGTGCCAGCAGTTCAACGGGAGAGCAGTACTTC. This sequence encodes CASSSTGEQYF.

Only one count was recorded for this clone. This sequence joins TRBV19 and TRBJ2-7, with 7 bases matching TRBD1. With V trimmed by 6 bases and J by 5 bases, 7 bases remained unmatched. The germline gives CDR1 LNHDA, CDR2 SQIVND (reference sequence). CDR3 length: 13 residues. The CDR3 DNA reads TGTGCCAGTAGCTTCTCGACAGGGAACGAGCAGTACTTC. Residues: CASSFSTGNEQYF. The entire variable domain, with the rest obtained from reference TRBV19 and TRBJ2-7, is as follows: DGGITQSPKYLFRKEGQNVTLSCEQNLNHDAMYWYRQDPGQGLRLIYYSQIVNDFQKGDIAEGYSVSREKKESFPLTVTSAQKNPTAFYLCASSFSTGNEQYFGPGTRLTVT.

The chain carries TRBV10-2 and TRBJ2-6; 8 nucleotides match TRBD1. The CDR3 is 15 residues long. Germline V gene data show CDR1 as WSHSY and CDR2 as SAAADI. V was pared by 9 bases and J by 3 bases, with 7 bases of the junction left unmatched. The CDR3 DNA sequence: TGCGCCAGTATGGACAGGGTAAATGGGGCCAACGTCCTGACTTTC. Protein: CASMDRVNGANVLTF.

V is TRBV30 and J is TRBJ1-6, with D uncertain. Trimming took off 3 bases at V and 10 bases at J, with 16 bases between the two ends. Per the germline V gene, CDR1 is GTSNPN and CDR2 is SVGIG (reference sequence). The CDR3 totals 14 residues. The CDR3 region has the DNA TGTGCCTGGAGGGGAGGAGGGCTGGGATCACCCCTCCACTTT. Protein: CAWRGGGLGSPLHF.

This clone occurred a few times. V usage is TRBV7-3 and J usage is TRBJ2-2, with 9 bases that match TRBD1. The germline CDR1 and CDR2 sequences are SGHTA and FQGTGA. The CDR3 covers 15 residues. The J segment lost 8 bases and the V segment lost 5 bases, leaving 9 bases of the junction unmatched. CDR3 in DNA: TGTGCCAGCAGCCCCCAACAGGGGGCGCCGGGGGAGCTGTTTTTT. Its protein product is CASSPQQGAPGELFF.

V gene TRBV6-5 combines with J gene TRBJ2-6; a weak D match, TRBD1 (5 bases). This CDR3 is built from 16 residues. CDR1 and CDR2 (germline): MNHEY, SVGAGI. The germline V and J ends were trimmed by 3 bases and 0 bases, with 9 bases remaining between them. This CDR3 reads CASSYHQGSGANVLTF. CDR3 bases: TGTGCCAGCAGTTATCACCAGGGCTCTGGGGCCAACGTCCTGACTTTC.

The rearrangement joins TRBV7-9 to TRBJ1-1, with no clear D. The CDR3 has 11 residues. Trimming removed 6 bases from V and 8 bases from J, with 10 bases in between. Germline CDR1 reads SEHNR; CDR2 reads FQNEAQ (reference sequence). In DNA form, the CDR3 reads TGTGCCAGCAGGGGCCACTTAGAAGCTTTCTTT. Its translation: CASRGHLEAFF.

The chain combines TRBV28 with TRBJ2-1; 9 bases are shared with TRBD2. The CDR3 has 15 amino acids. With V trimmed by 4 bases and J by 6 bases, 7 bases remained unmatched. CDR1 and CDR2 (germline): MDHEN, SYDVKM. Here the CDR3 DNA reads TGTGCCAGCAGTTCTTCTAGCGGGAACTTCAATGAGCAGTTCTTC. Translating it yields CASSSSSGNFNEQFF. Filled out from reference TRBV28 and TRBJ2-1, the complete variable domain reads DVKVTQSSRYLVKRTGEKVFLECVQDMDHENMFWYRQDPGLGLRLIYFSYDVKMKEKGDIPEGYSVSREKKERFSLILESASTNQTSMYLCASSSSSGNFNEQFFGPGTRLTVL.

The CDR3 protein is CAWSDGRLRYNEQFF. CDR3 nucleotide sequence: TGTGCCTGGAGTGATGGGAGGCTCAGATACAATGAGCAGTTCTTC. V gene TRBV30 combines with J gene TRBJ2-1; D perhaps matches TRBD2 (6 bases). This CDR3 is 15 amino acids long. The V gene's germline CDR1 is GTSNPN and CDR2 SVGIG (reference sequence). V dropped 1 base and J dropped 4 bases, with 14 bases sitting between them.

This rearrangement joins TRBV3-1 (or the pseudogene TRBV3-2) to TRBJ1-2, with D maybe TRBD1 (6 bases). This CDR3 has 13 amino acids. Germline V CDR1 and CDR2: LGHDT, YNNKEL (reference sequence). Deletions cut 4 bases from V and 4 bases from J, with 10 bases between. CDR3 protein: CASSLQGSYGYTF. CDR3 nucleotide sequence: TGTGCCAGCAGCCTTCAGGGGAGCTATGGCTACACCTTC.

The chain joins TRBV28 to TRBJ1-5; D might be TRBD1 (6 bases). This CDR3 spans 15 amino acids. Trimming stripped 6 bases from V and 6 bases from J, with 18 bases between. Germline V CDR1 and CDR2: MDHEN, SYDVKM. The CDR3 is CASSLNTGTIQPQHF. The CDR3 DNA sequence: TGTGCCAGCAGCCTAAACACCGGGACAATTCAGCCCCAGCATTTT.

The CDR3 coding sequence is TGCGCCAGCAGCTTGCGGGACACCGCTGGGGCCAACGTCCTGACTTTC. Translating gives CASSLRDTAGANVLTF. The V call is TRBV5-1, the J call TRBJ2-6; D is perhaps TRBD1 (6 bases). CDR3 length: 16 amino acids. The V gene's germline CDR1 is SGHRS and CDR2 YFSETQ. Between the trimmed V and J ends, which lost 1 base and 2 bases, there was a span of 10 bases.

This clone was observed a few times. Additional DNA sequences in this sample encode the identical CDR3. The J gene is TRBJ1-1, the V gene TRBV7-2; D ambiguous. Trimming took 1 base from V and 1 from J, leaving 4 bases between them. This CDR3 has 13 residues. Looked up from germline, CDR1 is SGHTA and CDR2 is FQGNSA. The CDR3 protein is CASSLGQNTEAFF. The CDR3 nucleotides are TGTGCCAGCAGCTTAGGACAGAACACTGAAGCTTTCTTT. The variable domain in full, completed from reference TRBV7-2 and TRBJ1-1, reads GAGVSQSPSNKVTEKGKDVELRCDPISGHTALYWYRQSLGQGLEFLIYFQGNSAPDKSGLPSDRFSAERTGGSVSTLTIQRTQQEDSAVYLCASSLGQNTEAFFGQGTRLTVV.

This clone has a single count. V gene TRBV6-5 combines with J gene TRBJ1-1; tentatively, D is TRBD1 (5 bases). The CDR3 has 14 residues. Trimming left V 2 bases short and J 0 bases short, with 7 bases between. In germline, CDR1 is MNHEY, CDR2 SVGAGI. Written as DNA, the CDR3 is TGTGCCAGCAGTTACGGGGCTCTGAACACTGAAGCTTTCTTT. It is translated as CASSYGALNTEAFF.

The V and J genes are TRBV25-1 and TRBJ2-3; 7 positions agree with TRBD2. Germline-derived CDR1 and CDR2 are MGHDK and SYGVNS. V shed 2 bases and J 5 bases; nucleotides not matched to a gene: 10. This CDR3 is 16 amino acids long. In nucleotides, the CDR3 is TGTGCCAGCAGTGAAGGTCGGATAGGGAGGGGAGATACGCAGTATTTT. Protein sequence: CASSEGRIGRGDTQYF.

Written as DNA, the CDR3 is TGTGCCAGTAGTATTACTTTGCGCAGGGGCACTGAAGCTTTCTTT. Translation: CASSITLRRGTEAFF. The chain has TRBV19 and TRBJ1-1; tentatively, D is TRBD1 (6 bases). The germline V gene encodes CDR1 LNHDA and CDR2 SQIVND (reference sequence). V was cut by 3 bases and J by 4 bases, with 15 bases left in between. CDR3 length equals 15 residues. The variable domain in full, completed from reference TRBV19 and TRBJ1-1, reads DGGITQSPKYLFRKEGQNVTLSCEQNLNHDAMYWYRQDPGQGLRLIYYSQIVNDFQKGDIAEGYSVSREKKESFPLTVTSAQKNPTAFYLCASSITLRRGTEAFFGQGTRLTVV.

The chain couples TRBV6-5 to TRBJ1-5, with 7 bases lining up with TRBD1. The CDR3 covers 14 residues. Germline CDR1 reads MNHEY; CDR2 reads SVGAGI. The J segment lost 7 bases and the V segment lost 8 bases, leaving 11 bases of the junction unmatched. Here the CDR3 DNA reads TGTGCCAGCTCCTTAACACAGGGGTTACAGCCCCAGCATTTT. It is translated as CASSLTQGLQPQHF.

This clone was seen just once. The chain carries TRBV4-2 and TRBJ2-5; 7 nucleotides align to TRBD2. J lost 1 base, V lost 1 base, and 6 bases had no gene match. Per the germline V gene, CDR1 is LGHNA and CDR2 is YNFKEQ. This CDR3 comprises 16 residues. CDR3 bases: TGTGCCAGCAGCCAAGGGGGTTCTAGCGGCCAAGAGACCCAGTACTTC. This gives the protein CASSQGGSSGQETQYF.

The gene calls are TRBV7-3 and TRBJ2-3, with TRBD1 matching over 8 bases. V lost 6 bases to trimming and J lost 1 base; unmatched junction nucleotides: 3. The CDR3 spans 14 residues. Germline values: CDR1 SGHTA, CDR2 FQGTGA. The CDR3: CASRSGGRTDTQYF. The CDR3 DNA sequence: TGTGCCAGCAGATCAGGGGGCCGCACAGATACGCAGTATTTT.

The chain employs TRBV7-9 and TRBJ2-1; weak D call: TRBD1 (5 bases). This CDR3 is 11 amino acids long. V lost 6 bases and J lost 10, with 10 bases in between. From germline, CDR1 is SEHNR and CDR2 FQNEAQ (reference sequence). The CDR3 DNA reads TGTGCCAGCAGACCTAGACAGGAGCAGTTCTTC. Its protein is CASRPRQEQFF.

This chain's CDR3 is CASSLGVVTGRNGNQPQHF. For the CDR3, the DNA is TGCGCCAGCAGCTTGGGGGTCGTGACAGGACGGAATGGCAATCAGCCCCAGCATTTT. The chain is built from TRBV5-1 and TRBJ1-5; D may be TRBD1 (6 bases). CDR1 and CDR2 from the germline V gene are SGHRS and YFSETQ. The ends were cut back, 0 bases at V and 2 bases at J, with 21 bases in the middle. The CDR3 is 19 amino acids.

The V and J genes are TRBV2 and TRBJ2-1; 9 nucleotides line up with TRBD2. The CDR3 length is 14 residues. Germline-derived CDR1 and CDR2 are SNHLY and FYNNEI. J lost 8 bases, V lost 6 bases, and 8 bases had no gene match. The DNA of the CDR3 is TGTGCCAGCAGAGACTTAGGGACTAGCTATGAGCAGTTCTTC. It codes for CASRDLGTSYEQFF.

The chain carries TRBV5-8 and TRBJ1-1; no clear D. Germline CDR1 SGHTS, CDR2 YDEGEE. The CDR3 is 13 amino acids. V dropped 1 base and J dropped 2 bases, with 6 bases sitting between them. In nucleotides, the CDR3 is TGTGCCAGCAGCTTGACAGCTAACACTGAAGCTTTCTTT. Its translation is CASSLTANTEAFF.

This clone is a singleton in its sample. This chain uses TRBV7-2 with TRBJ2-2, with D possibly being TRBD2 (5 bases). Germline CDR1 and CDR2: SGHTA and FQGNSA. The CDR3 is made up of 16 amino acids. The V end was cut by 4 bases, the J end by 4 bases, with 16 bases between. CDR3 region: CASSSPRGWATGELFF. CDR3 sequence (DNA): TGTGCCAGCAGCTCCCCGAGAGGGTGGGCCACCGGGGAGCTGTTTTTT.